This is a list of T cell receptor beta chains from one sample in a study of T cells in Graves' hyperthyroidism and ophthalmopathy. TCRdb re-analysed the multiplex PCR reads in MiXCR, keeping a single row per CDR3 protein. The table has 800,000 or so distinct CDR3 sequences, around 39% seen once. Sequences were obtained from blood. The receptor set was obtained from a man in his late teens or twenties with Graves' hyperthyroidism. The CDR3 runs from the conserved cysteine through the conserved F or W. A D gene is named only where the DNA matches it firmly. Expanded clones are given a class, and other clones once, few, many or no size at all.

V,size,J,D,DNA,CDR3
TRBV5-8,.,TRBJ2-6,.,TGCGCCAGCAGCCATGGGGCCAACGTCCTGACTTTC,CASSHGANVLTF
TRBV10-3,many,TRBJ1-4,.,TGTGCCATCAGTGAAGATGAAAAACTGTTTTTT,CAISEDEKLFF
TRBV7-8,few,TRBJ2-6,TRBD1,TGCGCCAGCAGCCGACGACAGGGGGCGGGGGCTGGGGCCAACGTCCTGACTTTC,CASSRRQGAGAGANVLTF
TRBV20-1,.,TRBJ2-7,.,TGCAGTGCTAGCTCCTATGGGAGAGCCTACGAGCAGTACTTC,CSASSYGRAYEQYF
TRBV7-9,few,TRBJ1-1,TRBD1,TGTGCCAGCAGCTTGCCGAAGGACAGGTCAGCTTTCTTT,CASSLPKDRSAFF
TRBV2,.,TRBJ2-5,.,TGTGCCAGCAGTGAAACAGGGCGACGGGGTTGGGAGACCCAGTACTTC,CASSETGRRGWETQYF
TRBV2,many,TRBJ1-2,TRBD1,TGTGCCAGGGACCGGGACAGCTCTCTTGGCTACACCTTC,CARDRDSSLGYTF
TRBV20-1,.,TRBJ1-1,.,TGCAGTGCTAGCTATAGAAGGGGGAGGGACACTGAAGCTTTCTTT,CSASYRRGRDTEAFF
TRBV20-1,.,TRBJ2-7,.,TGCAGTGCTCTCCCAGCGTCGGGGGCACACGAGCAGTACTTC,CSALPASGAHEQYF
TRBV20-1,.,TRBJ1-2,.,TGCAGTGCTAGAATGAGCGACTATGGCTACACCTTC,CSARMSDYGYTF
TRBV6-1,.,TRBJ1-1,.,TGTGCCAGCAGTGAACTTCGGGGGGCAACTGAAGCTTTCTTT,CASSELRGATEAFF
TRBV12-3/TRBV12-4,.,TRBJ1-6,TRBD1,TGTGCCAGCAGGGAGGACAGGCTCTCCTATAATTCACCCCTCCACTTT,CASREDRLSYNSPLHF
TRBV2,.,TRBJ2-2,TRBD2,TGTGCCAGCCTAGCGGGGGTGAACACCGGGGAGCTGTTTTTT,CASLAGVNTGELFF
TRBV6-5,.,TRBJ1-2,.,TGTGCCAGCAGCCCCAATGGGGGTGGCTACACCTTC,CASSPNGGGYTF
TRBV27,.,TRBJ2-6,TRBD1,TGTGCCAGCATTCATGGACAGGGATGGGCCAACGTCCTGACTTTC,CASIHGQGWANVLTF
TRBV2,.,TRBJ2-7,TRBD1,TGTGCCAGCAACCGACAGGGGGCCTACGAGCAGTACTTC,CASNRQGAYEQYF
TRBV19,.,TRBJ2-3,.,TGTGCCAGTAGTACGACACGGCAAGATACGCAGTATTTT,CASSTTRQDTQYF
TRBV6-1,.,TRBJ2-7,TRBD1,TGTGCCAGCAGTTACGGGGACAGGGACTCCTACGAGCAGTACTTC,CASSYGDRDSYEQYF
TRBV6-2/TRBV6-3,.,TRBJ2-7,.,TGTGCCAGCAGTTACTCTTGGAACAGGGAAGACGAGCAGTACTTC,CASSYSWNREDEQYF
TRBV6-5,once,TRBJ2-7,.,TGTGCCAGCAGTTATAACCCGGGACCGTACGAGCAGTACTTC,CASSYNPGPYEQYF
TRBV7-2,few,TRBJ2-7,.,TGTGCCAGCAGCGCCCCTGTGCAGGGTGGGGCCTACGAGCAGTACTTC,CASSAPVQGGAYEQYF
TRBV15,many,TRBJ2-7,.,TGTGCCACCAGCAGGGATTGGGGGGCTTCCTACGAGCAGTACTTC,CATSRDWGASYEQYF
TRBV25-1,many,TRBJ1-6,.,TGTGCCAGCGAAGCGCCCCAGGGCTCCTATAATTCACCCCTCCACTTT,CASEAPQGSYNSPLHF
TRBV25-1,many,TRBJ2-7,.,TGTGCCACCACCGGACAGAGCTCCTACGAGCAGTACTTC,CATTGQSSYEQYF
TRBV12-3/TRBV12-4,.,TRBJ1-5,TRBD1,TGTGCCAGCAGCCCTATTGGGACAGGGATCAATCAGCCCCAGCATTTT,CASSPIGTGINQPQHF
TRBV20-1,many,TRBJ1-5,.,TGCAGTGCTAGAGGGGGGACGGGTAATCAGCCCCAGCATTTT,CSARGGTGNQPQHF
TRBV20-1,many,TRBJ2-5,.,TGCAGTGCGTCCGAGGGGCAGGTGGAGACCCAGTACTTC,CSASEGQVETQYF
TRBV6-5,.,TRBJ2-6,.,TGTGCCAGCATCGGAGGGGGGGCCAACGTCCTGACTTTC,CASIGGGANVLTF
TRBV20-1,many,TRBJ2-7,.,TGCAGTGCTAGCTACGGAGCCTACGAGCAGTACTTC,CSASYGAYEQYF
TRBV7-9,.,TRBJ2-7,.,TGTGCCAGCAGCTTAGTTCCTAGTCAGAACTACGAGCAGTACTTC,CASSLVPSQNYEQYF
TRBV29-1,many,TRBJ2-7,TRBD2,TGCAGCGCCGGACTAGCGGGCTACGAGCAGTACTTC,CSAGLAGYEQYF
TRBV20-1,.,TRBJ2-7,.,TGCAGTGCAGCAGGGGTCCCCGAGCAGTACTTC,CSAAGVPEQYF
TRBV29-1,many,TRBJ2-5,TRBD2,TGCAGCGTTCTTACTAGCGGCTCGGAGACCCAGTACTTC,CSVLTSGSETQYF
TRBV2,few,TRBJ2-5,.,TGTGCCAGTAAGGCCGAATGGATGGGCGGGAACGTAGAGACCCAGTACTTC,CASKAEWMGGNVETQYF
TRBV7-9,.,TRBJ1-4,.,TGTGCCAGCAGCTTATATGACTTTGAGAATGAAAAACTGTTTTTT,CASSLYDFENEKLFF
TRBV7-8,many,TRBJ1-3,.,TGTGCCAGCAGCCCAGTGGGATTTGGAAACACCATATATTTT,CASSPVGFGNTIYF
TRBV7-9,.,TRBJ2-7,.,TGTGCCAGCAGCTTGGGTCTTGGTCACTTTTACTACGAGCAGTACTTC,CASSLGLGHFYYEQYF
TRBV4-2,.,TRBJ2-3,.,TGTGCCAGCAGCTTAGAGGTCGGACCAGATACGCAGTATTTT,CASSLEVGPDTQYF
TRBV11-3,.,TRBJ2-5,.,TGTGCCAGCAGCTTAAGGCACCAAGAGACCCAGTACTTC,CASSLRHQETQYF
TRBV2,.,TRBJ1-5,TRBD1,TGTGCCAGCAGGGGACAGGGGAGAAGCAATCAGCCCCAGCATTTT,CASRGQGRSNQPQHF
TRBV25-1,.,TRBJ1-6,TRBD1,TGTGCCAGCAGTGGCGGCGGCACCGGGACAGGGAATTCACCCCTCCACTTT,CASSGGGTGTGNSPLHF
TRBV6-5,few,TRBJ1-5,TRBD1,TGTGCCAGCAGCCCTACAGGGGTTCAGCAGCCCCAGCATTTT,CASSPTGVQQPQHF
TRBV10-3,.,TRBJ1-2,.,TGTGCCATCAGTGATGGGGGGGACAACTATGGCTACACCTTC,CAISDGGDNYGYTF
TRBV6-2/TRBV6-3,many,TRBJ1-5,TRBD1,TGTGCCAGCAGCCCCCGGGACAGGGGACATCAGCCCCAGCATTTT,CASSPRDRGHQPQHF
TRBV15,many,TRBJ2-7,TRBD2,TGTGCCACCAGCCCCTGGCGGGAGAGCACCTACGAGCAGTACTTC,CATSPWRESTYEQYF
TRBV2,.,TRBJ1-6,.,TGTGCCAGCAGTCTCGACACTTCCTATAATTCACCCCTCCACTTT,CASSLDTSYNSPLHF
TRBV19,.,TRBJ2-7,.,TGTGCCAGTACACAGGCGGGGACGGGAACCTACGAGCAGTACTTC,CASTQAGTGTYEQYF